One sample yielded the 24 T cell receptor beta chains listed below, sequenced in a study of metastatic and nonmetastatic thyroid tumors. Prior to thyroid surgery, none of the patients had received any treatment. With MiXCR, TCRdb called clones anew from the PCR reads. The data show under 95,000 clones, approximately 9% seen once. The sequenced sample was blood. The receptor set was obtained from a female donor with papillary thyroid cancer or a benign thyroid nodule (not recorded which). Some clones in this sample may be carry-over from other donors' samples.

This clone was observed a few times. The chain is built from TRBV10-1 and TRBJ2-5; D possibly corresponds to TRBD2 (6 bases). The germline CDR1 and CDR2 sequences are WNHNN and SYGVQD (reference sequence). The CDR3 contains 13 residues. Trimming removed 6 bases at V and 3 bases at J, with 11 bases between. The CDR3 region is CASSLGGEETQYF. Here the CDR3 DNA reads TGCGCCAGCAGCCTCGGAGGGGAAGAGACCCAGTACTTC.

There are many counts of this clone. This chain joins TRBV7-9 and TRBJ1-2, with D possibly matching TRBD1 (5 bases). The CDR3 runs to 13 residues. Trimming took off 5 bases at V and 2 bases at J, with 9 bases between the two ends. Per germline, CDR1 SEHNR and CDR2 FQNEAQ (reference sequence). The CDR3 protein is CASSVRENYGYTF. The CDR3 nucleotides are TGTGCCAGCAGCGTCAGGGAGAACTATGGCTACACCTTC. The whole variable domain, remainder taken from reference TRBV7-9 and TRBJ1-2, is DTGVSQNPRHKITKRGQNVTFRCDPISEHNRLYWYRQTLGQGPEFLTYFQNEAQLEKSRLLSDRFSAERPKGSFSTLEIQRTEQGDSAMYLCASSVRENYGYTFGSGTRLTVV.

This clone was counted ten times or more. The V call is TRBV15, the J call TRBJ2-6, with D perhaps matching TRBD1 (6 bases). Trimming shortened V by 5 bases and J by 2 bases, and 10 bases separated the two germline ends. This CDR3 comprises 15 residues. Germline CDR1 and CDR2: LNHNV and YYDKDF (reference sequence). CDR3 coding DNA: TGTGCCACCAGCCACAGGGTTGCTGGGGCCAACGTCCTGACTTTC. Translation gives CATSHRVAGANVLTF.

At least ten counts were recorded for this clone. V usage is TRBV6-6 and J usage is TRBJ1-4, with D unclear. This CDR3 comprises 15 residues. The germline gives CDR1 MNHNY, CDR2 SVGAGI (reference sequence). Between the trimmed V and J ends, which lost 3 bases and 0 bases, there was a span of 8 bases. This CDR3 reads CASSYSAATNEKLFF. The CDR3 DNA sequence: TGTGCCAGCAGTTATTCGGCCGCAACTAATGAAAAACTGTTTTTT.

The chain joins TRBV5-1 to TRBJ1-2, with D perhaps TRBD1 (5 bases). Trimming shortened V by 4 bases and J by 5 bases, and 15 bases separated the two germline ends. The germline gives CDR1 SGHRS, CDR2 YFSETQ. The CDR3 length is 14 residues. CDR3 sequence: CASSAGTGEYGYTF. The DNA of the CDR3 is TGCGCCAGCAGCGCCGGGACGGGCGAATATGGCTACACCTTC.

This clone came up a few times. This rearrangement joins TRBV20-1 to TRBJ2-5; 12 nucleotides match TRBD1. V was clipped by 0 bases and J by 5 bases; unmatched bases: 4. Germline CDR1 is DFQATT and CDR2 is SNEGSKA (reference sequence). The CDR3 covers 15 residues. CDR3 amino acids: CSARDWGQGAETQYF. The DNA of the CDR3 is TGCAGTGCTAGAGATTGGGGACAGGGGGCCGAGACCCAGTACTTC.

This clone was found many times. This sequence joins TRBV11-2 and TRBJ1-2, with TRBD1 matching over 10 bases. CDR1 and CDR2 from the germline V gene are SGHAT and FQNNGV. This CDR3 has 14 residues. Trimming at V came to 5 bases and at J to 6 bases, leaving 6 bases not matched to a gene. CDR3 coding DNA: TGTGCCAGCAGCCCTGACAGGGGGCTCGATGGCTACACCTTC. Translated: CASSPDRGLDGYTF.

This clone was counted ten times or more. V usage is TRBV20-1 and J usage is TRBJ2-5, with 11 bases fitting TRBD2. After removal of 1 base from V and 0 bases from J, the junction contained 7 bases not matched to a gene. The CDR3 loop spans 17 amino acids. Per the germline V gene, CDR1 is DFQATT and CDR2 is SNEGSKA (reference sequence). The CDR3, as DNA: TGCAGTGCTAGAGGGGTAGCGGGGGGGATAAACCAAGAGACCCAGTACTTC. This translates into CSARGVAGGINQETQYF.

This clone was counted between two and nine times. The junction departs from germline at one end; a sequencing error may be responsible. The chain links TRBV12-3 or TRBV12-4 to TRBJ1-6; 7 bases are a match to TRBD1. The CDR3 covers 12 residues. Here the CDR3 DNA reads TGTGCCGGCAGTCAGGGGGATTCACCCCTCCACTTT. Residues: CAGSQGDSPLHF.

This clone came up many times. The chain carries TRBV25-1 and TRBJ2-2; D is perhaps TRBD1 (5 bases). This CDR3 region has 16 residues. Trimming removed 6 bases at V and 4 bases at J, with 18 bases between. Per germline, CDR1 MGHDK and CDR2 SYGVNS. Here the CDR3 reads CASSTSARQGTGELFF. DNA of the CDR3: TGTGCCAGCAGCACCTCCGCCAGGCAGGGCACCGGGGAGCTGTTTTTT.

This clone turned up a few times. In nucleotides, the CDR3 is TGTGCCAGCTTAGGGTCCAAAAACATTCAGTACTTC. Residues: CASLGSKNIQYF. The V call is TRBV6-1, the J call TRBJ2-4; D call uncertain. The germline V gene has CDR1 MNHNS and CDR2 SASEGT. The CDR3 has 12 residues. Between the trimmed V and J ends, which lost 8 bases and 2 bases, there was a span of 7 bases.

This clone was counted many times. The same CDR3 is also encoded by other DNA sequences in this sample. In nucleotides, the CDR3 is TGCGCCAGCAGCTTGTCAGATACGCAGTATTTT. This gives the protein CASSLSDTQYF. The V and J genes are TRBV5-1 and TRBJ2-3; D is ambiguous. Germline-derived CDR1 and CDR2 are SGHRS and YFSETQ. V was clipped by 1 base and J by 4 bases, with 1 base between them. The CDR3 loop spans 11 amino acids.

This clone was detected ten times or more. CDR3 DNA sequence: TGTGCCAGCAGTTGGGGACAAGGCAATCAGCCCCAGCATTTT. It specifies CASSWGQGNQPQHF. The J gene is TRBJ1-5, the V gene TRBV6-1; perhaps TRBD1 as D (6 bases). V was shortened by 5 bases and J by 2 bases, with 10 bases between the two germline ends. This CDR3 has 14 amino acids. From germline, CDR1 is MNHNS and CDR2 SASEGT.

The chain employs TRBV19 and TRBJ1-2; TRBD1 agrees at 7 bases. After removal of 5 bases from V and 4 bases from J, the junction contained 7 bases not matched to a gene. The germline V gene has CDR1 LNHDA and CDR2 SQIVND (reference sequence). The CDR3 runs to 14 residues. The CDR3 here is CASSRDSSSYGYTF. CDR3 sequence (DNA): TGTGCCAGTAGTCGGGACAGTTCCTCCTATGGCTACACCTTC.

This clone was seen repeatedly, ten times or more. Other DNA sequences in the same sample also yield this CDR3. The rearrangement uses TRBV9 and TRBJ2-3, with TRBD2 as a possible D gene (5 bases). There are 11 residues in the CDR3. V was clipped by 7 bases and J by 3 bases, with 6 bases between them. Looked up from germline, CDR1 is SGDLS and CDR2 is YYNGEE. The CDR3: CASGGTDTQYF. The CDR3 DNA is TGTGCCAGCGGCGGGACAGATACGCAGTATTTT. The entire variable domain, with the rest obtained from reference TRBV9 and TRBJ2-3, is as follows: DSGVTQTPKHLITATGQRVTLRCSPRSGDLSVYWYQQSLDQGLQFLIQYYNGEERAKGNILERFSAQQFPDLHSELNLSSLELGDSALYFCASGGTDTQYFGPGTRLTVL.

This clone was recorded a few times. A much larger clone is a single base away; this may be a read error. The chain recombines TRBV6-1 with TRBJ2-7; D remains unclear. Trimming shortened V by 5 bases and J by 0 bases, and 11 bases separated the two germline ends. CDR1 is MNHNS, CDR2 SASEGT, per germline. This CDR3 spans 14 amino acids. The CDR3 sequence is CASSQIPISYEQYF. The CDR3 nucleotides are TGTGCCAGCAGTCAAATTCCCATCTCCTACGAGCAGTACTTC.

At least ten counts were recorded for this clone. The chain uses TRBV2 and TRBJ1-5; TRBD1 is a possible D gene (6 bases). CDR3 length: 14 residues. The V and J ends lost 8 bases and 4 bases respectively, with 15 bases between them. Looked up from germline, CDR1 is SNHLY and CDR2 is FYNNEI. The CDR3 DNA reads as TGTGCCAGCCAGGGCCAGGGGAGGAATCAGCCCCAGCATTTT. This gives the protein CASQGQGRNQPQHF.

This clone has ten or more counts. The chain links TRBV4-1 to TRBJ2-7, with 10 bases matching TRBD2. CDR3 length: 18 amino acids. The germline V gene has CDR1 MGHRA and CDR2 YSYEKL. The ends lost 0 bases at V and 2 bases at J; junction bases unmatched: 10. The CDR3 is CASSQDDFGLAETYEQYF. The CDR3 DNA is TGCGCCAGCAGCCAAGATGATTTCGGACTAGCGGAAACCTACGAGCAGTACTTC.

This clone was picked up many times. This sequence joins TRBV12-3 or TRBV12-4 and TRBJ2-6, with unresolved D. Trimming took 11 bases from V and 2 from J, leaving 10 bases between them. CDR3 length: 13 residues. The CDR3 sequence: CAATVAGANVLTF. As DNA, the CDR3 is TGTGCCGCAACAGTTGCTGGGGCCAACGTCCTGACTTTC.

In its sample, this clone was seen many times. The genes are TRBV20-1 and TRBJ1-6; TRBD1 is a possible D gene (6 bases). V was shortened by 1 base and J by 8 bases, with 15 bases between the two germline ends. This CDR3 comprises 15 residues. Per the germline V gene, CDR1 is DFQATT and CDR2 is SNEGSKA (reference sequence). CDR3 in amino acids: CSARVSAGVDSPLHF. For the CDR3, the DNA is TGCAGTGCTAGAGTAAGCGCAGGGGTGGATTCACCCCTCCACTTT.

This clone was observed many times. The J gene is TRBJ2-7, the V gene TRBV25-1; 7 bases are a match to TRBD1. CDR1 and CDR2 (germline): MGHDK, SYGVNS. Trimming removed 2 bases from V and 5 bases from J; junction bases left unmatched: 3. This CDR3 is built from 13 residues. Written as DNA, the CDR3 is TGTGCCAGCAGTGAACTAGGGGGCCACGAGCAGTACTTC. This codes for CASSELGGHEQYF.

This clone was observed many times. The chain couples TRBV6-1 to TRBJ1-1; D is possibly TRBD1 (5 bases). V was pared by 3 bases and J by 1 base, with 15 bases between. Per the germline V gene, CDR1 is MNHNS and CDR2 is SASEGT. The CDR3 extends over 16 amino acids. CDR3 amino acids: CASSEGHGAGNTEAFF. For the CDR3, the DNA is TGTGCCAGCAGTGAGGGGCACGGGGCTGGGAACACTGAAGCTTTCTTT.

As regards this clone: This may be a read error: a much more frequent sequence differs by one nucleotide. The rearrangement uses TRBV30 and TRBJ2-7; weak D call: TRBD2 (5 bases). CDR1 and CDR2 from the germline V gene are GTSNPN and SVGIG (reference sequence). The CDR3 is 13 residues long. V lost 8 bases to trimming and J lost 0 bases, with 14 bases between them. CDR3 protein: CAEGHEGSYEQYF. The CDR3 nucleotides read TGTGCCGAAGGGCATGAGGGCTCCTACGAGCAGTACTTC.

Many counts were recorded for this clone. The chain employs TRBV10-2 and TRBJ2-7, with D hard to call. Germline V gene sequence: CDR1 WSHSY, CDR2 SAAADI. The CDR3 extends over 12 amino acids. Trimming removed 7 bases at V and 2 bases at J, with 9 bases between. In DNA form, the CDR3 reads TGCGCCAGCACCCCCAGTCCCTACGAGCAGTACTTC. This sequence encodes CASTPSPYEQYF.